This TCR beta chain was retrieved from a study of cytomegalovirus exposure and HLA in healthy donors (dated by TCRdb to the late 2010s). At the level of the whole study: According to a later analysis, the 100 to 150 validation repertoires were produced on the same platform as the approximately 610 repertoires of the first cohort. The study aimed to test whether cataloging public T cell receptors could reveal signatures of past pathogen exposure. Besides the first cohort of roughly 640 subjects, a separate validation cohort made up of 120 different subjects was used. To predict cytomegalovirus infection status, the study combined high-throughput TCR immunosequencing, statistical association of individual TCRs with disease status, and machine learning.

The donors belonged to the validation cohort of about 110 subjects, which was separate from the roughly 700-subject first cohort. Library construction relied on the immunoSEQ multiplex PCR assay. The published analysis was carried out like this. A statistical classification framework was developed to diagnose cytomegalovirus status using the catalog of TCR beta chain sequences. TCRdb limited this immuneACCESS table to in-frame rearrangements with V and J called. A share of clones is missing; checked studies link under half to unresolved V genes, and the rest is unexplained. Clone size and the V and J calls come from that table; the DNA yielded D and trimming. The sample table contains some 170,000 clones; only one count was recorded for less than 90% of them. The leading ten clones occupy approximately 2% of the sample. The paper as a whole reports these results and caveats: In vitro tests confirmed that a few of the cytomegalovirus-associated TCR beta chains recognize cytomegalovirus antigens. The study listed 150 to 200 TCR beta chains as associated with cytomegalovirus. In both the original and validation cohorts, the classifier was reported to diagnose cytomegalovirus status with high specificity and sensitivity. Across donors, most TCR sequences were observed very rarely, whereas some public TCRs were present in many individuals. It was suggested by the authors that the approach could potentially be generalized to other disease states and immunological phenotypes. The validation cohort had no HLA typing available for a later analysis, so co-occurrence within that cohort was assessed over all 120 or so repertoires. Of the cluster scores, around 95% were above 0 in a later analysis, which found that TCRs clustered in the first cohort also tended to co-occur in the approximately 130 validation repertoires.

A word on this clone: Its antigen is not yet known. The record has no base qualities; no much larger clone is one base away.

This TCR came from a woman aged 18-35 years in good health and CMV-seronegative. Material: PBMCs.

The CDR3 amino acid sequence is: CASGFHGQGLGKLFF. The base sequence is TGTGCTAGTGGTTTCCACGGACAGGGGTTAGGAAAACTGTTTTTT. The receptor chain draws on TRBV12-5 and TRBJ1-4; the junction holds 9 bases that match TRBD1. From cysteine to phenylalanine, the CDR3 is 15 amino acids long. This entry keeps only the CDR3 DNA: 45 bases, framed from base 1. Relative to germline, V is missing 3 bases and J is missing 10 bases, with 9 bases of the junction outside any gene match. In the germline V gene, CDR1 corresponds to LGHNT and CDR2 to FRNRAP.